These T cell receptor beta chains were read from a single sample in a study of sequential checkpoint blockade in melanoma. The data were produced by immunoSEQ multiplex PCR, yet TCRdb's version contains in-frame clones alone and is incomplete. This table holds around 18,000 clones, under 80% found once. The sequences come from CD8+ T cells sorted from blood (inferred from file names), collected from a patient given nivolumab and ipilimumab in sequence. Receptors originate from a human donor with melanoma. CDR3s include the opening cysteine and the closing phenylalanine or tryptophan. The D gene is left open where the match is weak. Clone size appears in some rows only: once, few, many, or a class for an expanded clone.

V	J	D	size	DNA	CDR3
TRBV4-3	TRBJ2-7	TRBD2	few	TGCGCCAGCAGCCAGGGGACTAGCGGGACCTACGAGCAGTACTTC	CASSQGTSGTYEQYF
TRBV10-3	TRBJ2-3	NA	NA	TGTGCCATGAGTGACAGGCTCGGTCCAGATACGCAGTATTTT	CAMSDRLGPDTQYF
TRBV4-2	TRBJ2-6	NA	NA	TGTGCCAGCAGCCAAGTCGATCGGCCTAGGACACAGGCCAACGTCCTGACTTTC	CASSQVDRPRTQANVLTF
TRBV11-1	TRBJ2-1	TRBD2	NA	TGTGCCAGCAGCCTCACTAGCGGGACCTACAATGAGCAGTTCTTC	CASSLTSGTYNEQFF
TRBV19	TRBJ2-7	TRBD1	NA	TGTGCCACCTCCCGGGACAGCCTTACCTACGAGCAGTACTTC	CATSRDSLTYEQYF
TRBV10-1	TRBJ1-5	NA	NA	TGCGCCAGCAGTGATCCATCTGGTTTGGGTGGAGGCAATCAGCCCCAGCATTTT	CASSDPSGLGGGNQPQHF
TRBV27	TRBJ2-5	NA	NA	TGTGCCAGCAGCTACGGACTGAGCGGGGAGACCCAGTACTTC	CASSYGLSGETQYF
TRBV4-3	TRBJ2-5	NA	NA	TGCGCCAGCAGCCAAGAGTGGGCAGGATCTCAAGAGACCCAGTACTTC	CASSQEWAGSQETQYF
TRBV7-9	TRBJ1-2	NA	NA	TGTGCCCAGGGGATCCCTCGGACTAACTATGGCTACACCTTC	CAQGIPRTNYGYTF
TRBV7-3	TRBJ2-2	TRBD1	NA	TGTGCCAGCCGGGACAGGGTAGGCGGGGAGCTGTTTTTT	CASRDRVGGELFF
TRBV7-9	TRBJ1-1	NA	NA	TGTGCCAGCAGCTGGGCCTTGAACACTGAAGCTTTCTTT	CASSWALNTEAFF
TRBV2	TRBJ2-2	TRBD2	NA	TGTGCCAGCAGAGTTAGCGGGGTGTTGGCCGGGGAGCTGTTTTTT	CASRVSGVLAGELFF
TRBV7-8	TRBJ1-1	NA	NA	TGTGCCAGCAGCCCATCGACAGCGAACACTGAAGCTTTCTTT	CASSPSTANTEAFF
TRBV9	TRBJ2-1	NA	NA	TGTGCCAGCAGCGTTGCTTACAGGGACAATGAGCAGTTCTTC	CASSVAYRDNEQFF
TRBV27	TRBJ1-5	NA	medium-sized	TGTGCCAGCAGCCTGGGGGCTAATCAGCCCCAGCATTTT	CASSLGANQPQHF
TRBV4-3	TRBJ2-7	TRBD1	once	TGCGCCAGCAGCTTTTCCGGGACAGGGGAGACCTACGAGCAGTACTTC	CASSFSGTGETYEQYF
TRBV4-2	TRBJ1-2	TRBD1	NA	TGTGCCAGCAGCCAAGATGAGGGGACAGGGGCCCTTCCTAACTATGGCTACACCTTC	CASSQDEGTGALPNYGYTF
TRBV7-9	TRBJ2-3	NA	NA	TGTGCCAGCAGCTTAGAATTTAGGGCGGGGTCCACAGATACGCAGTATTTT	CASSLEFRAGSTDTQYF
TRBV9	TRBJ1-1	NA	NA	TGTGCCAGCAGCGTAGGGCAGACTGAAGCTTTCTTT	CASSVGQTEAFF
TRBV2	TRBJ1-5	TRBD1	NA	TGTGCCAGCACAGAAAGCAGGGGGGGCAATCAGCCCCAGCATTTT	CASTESRGGNQPQHF
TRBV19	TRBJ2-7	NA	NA	TGTGCCAGTAGTATGGAGGGTGGAGGCTACGAGCAGTACTTC	CASSMEGGGYEQYF
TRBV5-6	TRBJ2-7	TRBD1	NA	TGTGCCAGCAGCTTACGACAGGGGGCAATCTACGAGCAGTACTTC	CASSLRQGAIYEQYF
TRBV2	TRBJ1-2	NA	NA	TGTGCCAAGTTGGCAGGGACTAACTATGGCTACACCTTC	CAKLAGTNYGYTF
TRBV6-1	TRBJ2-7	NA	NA	TGTGCCACCTCCGGTGCTACCTACGAGCAGTACTTC	CATSGATYEQYF
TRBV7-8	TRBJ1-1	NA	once	TGTGCCAGCAGCTTAGGGGAGCAGCCCACTGAAGCTTTCTTT	CASSLGEQPTEAFF
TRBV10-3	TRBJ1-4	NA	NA	TGTGCCATCGCGCCCCATGCAACTAATGAAAAACTGTTTTTT	CAIAPHATNEKLFF
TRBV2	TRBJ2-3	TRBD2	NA	TGTGCCAGCAGTGATCGTGCGGGGGGGCCAGATACGCAGTATTTT	CASSDRAGGPDTQYF
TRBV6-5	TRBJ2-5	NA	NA	TGTGCCAGCAGTTACTCTTGGAGATTAGAAGAGACCCAGTACTTC	CASSYSWRLEETQYF
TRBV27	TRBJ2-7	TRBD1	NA	TGTGCCAGCAGTTTGTCCACCGGGACAGGGGTCTACGAGCAGTACTTC	CASSLSTGTGVYEQYF
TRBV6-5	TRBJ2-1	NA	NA	TGTGCCAGCAGGAGGCTTAGCGGCTCCTACAATGAGCAGTTCTTC	CASRRLSGSYNEQFF
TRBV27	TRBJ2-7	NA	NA	TGTGCCAGCACCGCGACTGGAAGCTACGAGCAGTACTTC	CASTATGSYEQYF
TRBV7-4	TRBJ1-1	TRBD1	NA	TGTGCCAGCAGCTTAGACGCAGGAGGGACAGGGGTTTTGAACACTGAAGCTTTCTTT	CASSLDAGGTGVLNTEAFF
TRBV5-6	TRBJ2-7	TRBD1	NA	TGTGCCAGCAGCTTGGCCTATGCAGGGGGAAGGGACTACGAGCAGTACTTC	CASSLAYAGGRDYEQYF
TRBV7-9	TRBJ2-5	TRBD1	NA	TGTGCCAGCAGCTACCCTTCAGAACAGGGGGGGACCCAGTACTTC	CASSYPSEQGGTQYF
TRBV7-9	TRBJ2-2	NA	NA	TGTGCCAGCAGCTCTAAGCGACTGTTTTTT	CASSSKRLFF
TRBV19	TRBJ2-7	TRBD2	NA	TGTGCCAGTAGTCTCTTCCTAGCGGGAGGACCCTACGAGCAGTACTTC	CASSLFLAGGPYEQYF
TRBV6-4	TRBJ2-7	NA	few	TGTGCCAGCAGCCCTCTGGGCGTCGAGCAGTACTTC	CASSPLGVEQYF
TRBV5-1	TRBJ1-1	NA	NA	TGCGCCAGCACAATCTCAGTTCGGGGTGACGCTGAAGCTTTCTTT	CASTISVRGDAEAFF
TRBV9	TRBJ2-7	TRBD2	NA	TGTGCCAGCAGCGAGAGCGGGGGTAAAGGCGAGCAGTACTTC	CASSESGGKGEQYF
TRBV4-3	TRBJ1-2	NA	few	TGCGCCAGCAGCCAAGCTGACAGGTCGATTTATGGCTACACCTTC	CASSQADRSIYGYTF
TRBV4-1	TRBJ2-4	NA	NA	TGCGCCAGCAGCCAAGTGTCGGGTTTAGCCAAAAACATTCAGTACTTC	CASSQVSGLAKNIQYF
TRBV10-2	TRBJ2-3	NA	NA	TGCGCCAGCAGTGACCTAGGGGTCATCACAGATACGCAGTATTTT	CASSDLGVITDTQYF
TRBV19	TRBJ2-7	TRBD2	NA	TGTGCCAGTAGTATGAATAGCGGGGGGCCCCTTTCCTACGAGCAGTACTTC	CASSMNSGGPLSYEQYF
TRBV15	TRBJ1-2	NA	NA	TGTGCCACCAGCAGAGAGCGGCATTCCTATGGCTACACCTTC	CATSRERHSYGYTF
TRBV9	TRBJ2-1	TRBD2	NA	TGTGCCAGCAGCGTATGGCGGGGAGGGGCGTACAATGAGCAGTTCTTC	CASSVWRGGAYNEQFF
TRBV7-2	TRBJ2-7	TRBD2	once	TGTGCCAGCAGCTCATACCAGCCTAGCGGGAGCTCCTACGAGCAGTACTTC	CASSSYQPSGSSYEQYF
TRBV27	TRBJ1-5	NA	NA	TGTGCCAGCAGTTTAAGCCCGGGGCAGCCCCAGCATTTT	CASSLSPGQPQHF
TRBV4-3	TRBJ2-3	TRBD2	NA	TGCGCCAGCAGCCAAGATCCAGCGGGGCGCACAGATACGCAGTATTTT	CASSQDPAGRTDTQYF
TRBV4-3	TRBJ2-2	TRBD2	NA	TGCGCCAGCAGCCCTAGACTAGCGGGAGCCGGGGAGCTGTTTTTT	CASSPRLAGAGELFF